This T cell receptor (beta chain) was captured in a study of T cells in Graves' hyperthyroidism and ophthalmopathy. Study results and caveats: Ophthalmopathy onset followed model prediction by a median about six months.

Among ophthalmopathy patients, the Clinical Activity Score reached at least 3, the NOSPECS grade reached at least 4, and duration remained under 3 months. The study excluded patients with uncontrolled infection, other autoimmune disease, pregnancy or lactation. For the diagnoses, clinical symptoms, serum thyroxine and TRAb, thyroid ultrasound and orbital computed tomography were used. Losses at the gene ends were 9 bases for V and 5 bases for J; bases not matched to a gene: 3. The V gene's germline CDR1 is SNHLY and CDR2 FYNNEI. The CDR3 extends over 12 amino acids. From RNA transcripts, TCR beta CDR3 regions were amplified. The HTBI primer set was used in a first-round RT-PCR of the TCR CDR3. TCRdb re-called the multiplex PCR reads through MiXCR, storing one row per CDR3 protein. The profile shows some 490,000 distinct CDR3 sequences, under 25% of them singletons. This clonotype was detected once. Its cognate antigen is unknown.

Source material: blood. The V call is TRBV2, the J call TRBJ2-7; the match to TRBD2 covers 11 bases. The clonotype originates from a woman in her sixties or seventies with Graves' ophthalmopathy. CDR3 nucleotides: TGTGCCAGTCGACTAGCGGGGCACGAGCAGTACTTC. It is translated as CASRLAGHEQYF.